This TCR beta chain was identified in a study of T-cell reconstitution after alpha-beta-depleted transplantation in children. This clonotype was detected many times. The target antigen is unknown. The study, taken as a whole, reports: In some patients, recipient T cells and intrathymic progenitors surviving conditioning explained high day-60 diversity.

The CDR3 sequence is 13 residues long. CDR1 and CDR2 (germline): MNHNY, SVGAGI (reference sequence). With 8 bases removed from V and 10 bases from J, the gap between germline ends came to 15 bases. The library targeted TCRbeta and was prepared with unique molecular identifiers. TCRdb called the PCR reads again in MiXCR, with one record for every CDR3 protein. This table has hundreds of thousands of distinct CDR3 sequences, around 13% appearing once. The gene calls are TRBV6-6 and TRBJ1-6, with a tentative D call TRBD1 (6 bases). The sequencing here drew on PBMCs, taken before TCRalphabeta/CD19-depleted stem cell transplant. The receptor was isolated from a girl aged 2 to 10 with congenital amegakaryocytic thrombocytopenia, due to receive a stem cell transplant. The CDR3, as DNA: TGTGCCAGCGGGACACTAGGAAGGTCACCCCTCCACTTT. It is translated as CASGTLGRSPLHF.